This T cell receptor (beta chain) was captured in a study of beta chain features in type 1 diabetes. Across the whole study: Sorted cells, around 100 million in number, were examined across all samples.

Overall study findings and caveats: VDJ junctions sequenced from type 1 diabetes patients showed fewer insertions and more deletions. Moderate yet significant TCRB CDR3 shortening was seen in Type 1 diabetes patients in all four CD4+ subsets.

Looked up from germline, CDR1 is MDHEN and CDR2 is SYDVKM. CDR3 length: 15 amino acids. V lost 6 bases, J lost 2 bases, and 13 bases lay in between. With regard to this clone: The antigen remains undetermined.

The whole isolated RNA underwent reverse transcription, so sequencing captured expressed TCRB transcripts. Naive, central memory and regulatory T cell samples averaged approximately 3.9 million immunoSEQ reads each. Using immunoSEQ multiplex PCR, the repertoire was profiled, and TCRdb retains in-frame clones only, with some absent. The repertoire holds approximately 280,000 clones, with 15% as singletons. The sequence was collected from a man younger than 35 with type 1 diabetes. V is TRBV28 and J is TRBJ2-2; tentatively, D is TRBD1 (5 bases). Sample: naive CD4+ T cells from blood. CDR3 protein: CASSTRAINTGELFF. CDR3 in DNA: TGTGCCAGCAGCACCAGGGCTATTAACACCGGGGAGCTGTTTTTT.